Many counts were recorded for the clone carrying this T cell receptor (beta chain). What it binds is unknown. TCR beta CDR3 regions were amplified from RNA. A first-round RT-PCR of the TCR CDR3 used the HTBI primer set. Via MiXCR, TCRdb re-called the multiplex PCR reads, giving one row per CDR3 protein. The sample contains a few hundred thousand distinct CDR3 sequences, 14% to 15% of which appear only once. This sample was included in a study of T cells in Graves' hyperthyroidism and ophthalmopathy. About the research overall: Initial diagnosis, before any treatment, was when peripheral blood was collected. General study points: Ophthalmopathy stood apart from stable hyperthyroidism in a 13 V-J model.

Germline V CDR1 and CDR2: MDHEN, SYDVKM. The trim removed 8 bases at V and 8 bases at J, leaving 23 bases unmatched. The CDR3 is made up of 17 amino acids. What was sequenced was blood. This chain joins TRBV28 and TRBJ1-2; 7 bases map to TRBD1. This clonotype was obtained from a woman aged 25-40 years with Graves' hyperthyroidism. The CDR3 here is CASVRPGTDSQTSGYTF. The CDR3 DNA sequence: TGTGCCAGCGTTCGCCCTGGGACAGACTCCCAAACATCCGGCTACACCTTC.